The 12 T cell receptor beta chains listed next were all sequenced from one sample in a study of T cell responses to AZD1222 COVID-19 vaccine. Profiled with immunoSEQ multiplex PCR; TCRdb holds only in-frame clones, not every one. This table holds 150,000 or so clones, just over 90% found once. Sample: peripheral blood, taken 28 days after the second AZD1222 dose. The receptors stem from an adult who received the AZD1222 COVID-19 vaccine.

The genes are TRBV29-1 and TRBJ1-2; possibly TRBD1 for D (5 bases). Trimming shortened V by 3 bases and J by 4 bases, and 12 bases separated the two germline ends. The CDR3 covers 13 residues. Germline assignment: CDR1 SQVTM and CDR2 ANQGSEA. CDR3 nucleotides: TGCAGCGTTGAGTACAGGAGCCCCTATGGCTACACCTTC. This sequence encodes CSVEYRSPYGYTF.

The chain joins TRBV5-1 to TRBJ1-1; 8 positions match TRBD1. The CDR3 runs to 16 residues. Germline V gene data show CDR1 as SGHRS and CDR2 as YFSETQ. Trimming took 0 bases from V and 1 from J; bases not matched to a gene: 5. CDR3 protein: CASSLDRGAENTEAFF. DNA of the CDR3: TGCGCCAGCAGCTTGGACAGGGGGGCCGAGAACACTGAAGCTTTCTTT.

The gene calls are TRBV11-2 and TRBJ2-7, with 7 bases identical to TRBD2. CDR1 and CDR2 from the germline V gene are SGHAT and FQNNGV. V was pared by 1 base and J by 8 bases, with 14 bases of the junction left unmatched. The CDR3 contains 16 residues. This CDR3 is CASSLVRSAGRGKQYF. CDR3 coding DNA: TGTGCCAGCAGCTTAGTGAGGTCTGCTGGGCGGGGGAAGCAGTACTTC. Full variable domain (rest looked up from reference TRBV11-2 and TRBJ2-7): EAGVAQSPRYKIIEKRQSVAFWCNPISGHATLYWYQQILGQGPKLLIQFQNNGVVDDSQLPKDRFSAERLKGVDSTLKIQPAKLEDSAVYLCASSLVRSAGRGKQYFGPGTRLTVT.

The chain links TRBV9 to TRBJ1-6, with D possibly TRBD1 on 5 matching bases. The ends were cut back, 0 bases at V and 7 bases at J, with 11 bases in the middle. The CDR3 runs to 15 residues. The germline V gene encodes CDR1 SGDLS and CDR2 YYNGEE. The CDR3 loop reads CASSVVPGQNSPLHF. CDR3 nucleotides: TGTGCCAGCAGCGTAGTGCCAGGGCAAAATTCACCCCTCCACTTT. Full variable domain (rest looked up from reference TRBV9 and TRBJ1-6): DSGVTQTPKHLITATGQRVTLRCSPRSGDLSVYWYQQSLDQGLQFLIQYYNGEERAKGNILERFSAQQFPDLHSELNLSSLELGDSALYFCASSVVPGQNSPLHFGNGTRLTVT.

V usage is TRBV29-1 and J usage is TRBJ2-1; 12 bases map to TRBD2. The CDR3 runs to 17 residues. Germline CDR1 and CDR2: SQVTM and ANQGSEA. V lost 5 bases and J lost 4; bases outside the gene matches: 12. The CDR3 DNA sequence: TGCAGCGTTTTTCTCCCTTCAGGACTAGCGGGATACAATGAGCAGTTCTTC. Encoded protein: CSVFLPSGLAGYNEQFF.

The chain is built from TRBV27 and TRBJ2-2; 7 bases map to TRBD2. Trimming cost V 4 bases and J 7 bases; bases outside gene matches: 9. The CDR3 has 15 amino acids. From germline, CDR1 is MNHEY and CDR2 SMNVEV (reference sequence). The CDR3 nucleotides are TGTGCCAGCAGTTGGGGCGGGAGATTTGTCGGGGAGCTGTTTTTT. This translates into CASSWGGRFVGELFF.

V and J are TRBV28 and TRBJ2-7; D is perhaps TRBD2 (5 bases). The V and J ends lost 7 bases and 7 bases respectively, with 26 bases between them. From germline, CDR1 is MDHEN and CDR2 SYDVKM. The CDR3 loop spans 16 amino acids. As DNA, the CDR3 is TGTGCCAGCACCATAGCGAGAGGGCCCCAACGGGATGAGCAGTACTTC. Amino acids: CASTIARGPQRDEQYF.

The CDR3 nucleotides read TGTGCCATCACAACAGAGGGGGGGGCACGAGATACGCAGTATTTT. This gives the protein CAITTEGGARDTQYF. The rearrangement links TRBV10-3 to TRBJ2-3; D may be TRBD2 (7 bases). CDR3 size: 15 residues. Per germline, CDR1 ENHRY and CDR2 SYGVKD. V gave up 7 bases and J gave up 5 bases, with 19 bases separating them.

The J gene is TRBJ2-7, the V gene TRBV27, with TRBD1 matching 11 bases. CDR3 length: 17 residues. After removal of 5 bases from V and 3 bases from J, the junction contained 12 bases not matched to a gene. Germline CDR1 MNHEY, CDR2 SMNVEV (reference sequence). In DNA form, the CDR3 reads TGTGCCAGCAGTCTAGAAATTGGACAGGGGGCGGGCTACGAGCAGTACTTC. This sequence encodes CASSLEIGQGAGYEQYF.

The rearrangement joins TRBV2 to TRBJ2-3, with 10 bases lining up with TRBD2. CDR1 and CDR2 from the germline V gene are SNHLY and FYNNEI. The CDR3 length is 14 residues. The V and J ends lost 5 bases and 4 bases, in that order; junction bases with no gene match: 3. Here the CDR3 DNA reads TGTGCCAGCAGTAGCGGGAGGGCCTCAGATACGCAGTATTTT. The encoded protein is CASSSGRASDTQYF.

This chain uses TRBV11-2 with TRBJ1-4; D ambiguous. V lost 1 base, J lost 6 bases, and 18 bases lay in between. This CDR3 is built from 17 residues. The germline CDR1 and CDR2 sequences are SGHAT and FQNNGV. CDR3 in DNA: TGTGCCAGCAGCTTAGGGCTGGGAGGGCGGTTGGATGAAAAACTGTTTTTT. Its protein product is CASSLGLGGRLDEKLFF. Filled out from reference TRBV11-2 and TRBJ1-4, the complete variable domain reads EAGVAQSPRYKIIEKRQSVAFWCNPISGHATLYWYQQILGQGPKLLIQFQNNGVVDDSQLPKDRFSAERLKGVDSTLKIQPAKLEDSAVYLCASSLGLGGRLDEKLFFGSGTQLSVL.

The rearrangement uses TRBV10-3 and TRBJ1-6, with D possibly matching TRBD1 (6 bases). The CDR3 contains 14 residues. V was trimmed by 4 bases and J by 6 bases, leaving 10 bases between them. CDR1 is ENHRY, CDR2 SYGVKD, per germline. CDR3 in DNA: TGTGCCATCAGTGGTCAGGGGCGTAATTCACCCCTCCACTTT. This gives the protein CAISGQGRNSPLHF.